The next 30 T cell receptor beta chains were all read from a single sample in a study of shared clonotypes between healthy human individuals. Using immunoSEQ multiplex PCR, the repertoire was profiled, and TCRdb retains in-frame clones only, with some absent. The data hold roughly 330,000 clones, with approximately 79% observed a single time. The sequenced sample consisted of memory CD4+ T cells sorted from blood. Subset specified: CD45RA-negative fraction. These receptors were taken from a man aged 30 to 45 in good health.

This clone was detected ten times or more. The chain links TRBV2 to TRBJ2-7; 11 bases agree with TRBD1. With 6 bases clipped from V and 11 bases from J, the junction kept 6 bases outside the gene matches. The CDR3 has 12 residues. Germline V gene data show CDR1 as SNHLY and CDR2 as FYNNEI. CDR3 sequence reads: CASRDRGLREYF. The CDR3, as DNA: TGTGCCAGCAGGGACAGGGGGCTACGAGAGTACTTC.

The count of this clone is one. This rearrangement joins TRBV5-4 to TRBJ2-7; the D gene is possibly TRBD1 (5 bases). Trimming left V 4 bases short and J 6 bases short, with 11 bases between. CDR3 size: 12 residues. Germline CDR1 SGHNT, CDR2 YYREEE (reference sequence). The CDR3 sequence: CASSIGVGEQYF. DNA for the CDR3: TGTGCCAGCAGCATAGGGGTCGGCGAGCAGTACTTC.

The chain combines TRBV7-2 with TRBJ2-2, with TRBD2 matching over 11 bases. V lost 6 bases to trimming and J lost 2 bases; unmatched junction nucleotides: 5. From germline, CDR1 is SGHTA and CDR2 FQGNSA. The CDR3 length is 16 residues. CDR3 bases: TGTGCCAGCAGACTAGCGGGAGTCCCTAACACCGGGGAGCTGTTTTTT. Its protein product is CASRLAGVPNTGELFF.

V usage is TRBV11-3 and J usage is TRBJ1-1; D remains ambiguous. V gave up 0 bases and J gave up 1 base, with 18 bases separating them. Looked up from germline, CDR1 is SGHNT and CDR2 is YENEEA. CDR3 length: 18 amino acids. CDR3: CASSLDRVRSLRNTEAFF. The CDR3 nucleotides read TGTGCCAGCAGCTTAGATCGAGTCAGGTCATTGAGGAACACTGAAGCTTTCTTT. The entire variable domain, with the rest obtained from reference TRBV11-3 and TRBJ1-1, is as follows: EAGVVQSPRYKIIEKKQPVAFWCNPISGHNTLYWYLQNLGQGPELLIRYENEEAVDDSQLPKDRFSAERLKGVDSTLKIQPAELGDSAVYLCASSLDRVRSLRNTEAFFGQGTRLTVV.

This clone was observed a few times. The CDR3 DNA reads TGTGCCAGCAGCCCAAACCTGAACACCGGGGAGCTGTTTTTT. Residues: CASSPNLNTGELFF. The chain has TRBV7-9 and TRBJ2-2, with D uncertain. The germline gives CDR1 SEHNR, CDR2 FQNEAQ (reference sequence). The V end lost 5 bases, the J end lost 1 base, and 8 bases lay between the germline ends. The CDR3 sequence is 14 residues long.

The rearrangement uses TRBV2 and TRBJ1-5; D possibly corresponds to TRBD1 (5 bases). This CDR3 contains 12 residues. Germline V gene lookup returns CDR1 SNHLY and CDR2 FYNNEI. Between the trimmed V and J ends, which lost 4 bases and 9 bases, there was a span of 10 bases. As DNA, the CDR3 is TGTGCCAGCAGTGGATCCGGGGGGCCCCAGCATTTT. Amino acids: CASSGSGGPQHF.

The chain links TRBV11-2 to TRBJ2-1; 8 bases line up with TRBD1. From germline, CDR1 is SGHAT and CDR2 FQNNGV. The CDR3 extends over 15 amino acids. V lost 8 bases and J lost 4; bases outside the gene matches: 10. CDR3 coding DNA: TGTGCCAGCGTAAGCACAGGGGGTTCGTACAATGAGCAGTTCTTC. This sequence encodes CASVSTGGSYNEQFF.

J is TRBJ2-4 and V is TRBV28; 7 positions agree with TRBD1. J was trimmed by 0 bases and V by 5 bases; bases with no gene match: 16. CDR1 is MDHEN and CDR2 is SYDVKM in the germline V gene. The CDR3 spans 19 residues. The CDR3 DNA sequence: TGTGCCAGCAGTAAGGTAGAGGGTGGGGACAGCGGAGCCAAAAACATTCAGTACTTC. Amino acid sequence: CASSKVEGGDSGAKNIQYF. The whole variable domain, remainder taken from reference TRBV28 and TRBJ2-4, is DVKVTQSSRYLVKRTGEKVFLECVQDMDHENMFWYRQDPGLGLRLIYFSYDVKMKEKGDIPEGYSVSREKKERFSLILESASTNQTSMYLCASSKVEGGDSGAKNIQYFGAGTRLSVL.

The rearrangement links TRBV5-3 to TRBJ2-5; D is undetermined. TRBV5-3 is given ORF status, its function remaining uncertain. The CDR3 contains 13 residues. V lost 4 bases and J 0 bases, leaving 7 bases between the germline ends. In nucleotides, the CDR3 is TGTGCCAGAAGCCTTCACCACCAAGAGACCCAGTACTTC. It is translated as CARSLHHQETQYF.

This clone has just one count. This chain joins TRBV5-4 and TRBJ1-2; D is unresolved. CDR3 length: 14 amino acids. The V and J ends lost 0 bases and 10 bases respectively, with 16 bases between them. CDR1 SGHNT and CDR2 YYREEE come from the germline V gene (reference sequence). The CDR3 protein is CASSLEGSSLDYTF. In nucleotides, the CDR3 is TGTGCCAGCAGCTTGGAAGGGAGCTCTTTAGACTACACCTTC. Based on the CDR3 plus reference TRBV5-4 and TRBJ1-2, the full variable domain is ETGVTQSPTHLIKTRGQQVTLRCSSQSGHNTVSWYQQALGQGPQFIFQYYREEENGRGNFPPRFSGLQFPNYSSELNVNALELDDSALYLCASSLEGSSLDYTFGSGTRLTVV.

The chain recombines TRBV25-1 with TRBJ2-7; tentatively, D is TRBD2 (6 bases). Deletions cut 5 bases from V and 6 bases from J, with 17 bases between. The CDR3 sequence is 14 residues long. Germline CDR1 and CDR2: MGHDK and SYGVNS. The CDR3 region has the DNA TGTGCCAGCAGTACTCAATCTCAGGGAGGCGAGCAGTACTTC. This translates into CASSTQSQGGEQYF.

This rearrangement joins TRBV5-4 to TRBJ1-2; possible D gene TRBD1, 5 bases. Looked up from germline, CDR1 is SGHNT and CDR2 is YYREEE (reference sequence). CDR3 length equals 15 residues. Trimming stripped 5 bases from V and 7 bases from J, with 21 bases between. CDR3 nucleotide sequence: TGTGCCAGCAGGAAGGAGAAGACAGACCTTTCTGGCTACACCTTC. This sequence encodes CASRKEKTDLSGYTF.

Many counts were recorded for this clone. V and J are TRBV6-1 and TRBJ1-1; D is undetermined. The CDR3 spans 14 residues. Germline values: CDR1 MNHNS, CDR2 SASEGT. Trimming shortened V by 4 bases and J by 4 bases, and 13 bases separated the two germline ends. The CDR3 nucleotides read TGTGCCAGCAGTGGCAATTTTCGGGCCACTGAAGCTTTCTTT. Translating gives CASSGNFRATEAFF.

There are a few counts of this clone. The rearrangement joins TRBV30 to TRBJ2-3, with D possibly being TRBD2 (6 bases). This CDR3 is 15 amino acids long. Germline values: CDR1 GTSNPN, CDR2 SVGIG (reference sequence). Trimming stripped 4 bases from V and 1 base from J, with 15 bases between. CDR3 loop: CAWNGFSGRTDTQYF. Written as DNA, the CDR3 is TGTGCCTGGAATGGTTTTAGCGGCCGCACAGATACGCAGTATTTT.

The CDR3 bases are TGTGCCAGCAGTTACGTGGCGGGAGGACTCTACGAGCAGTACTTC. Its translation is CASSYVAGGLYEQYF. This chain connects TRBV6-5 to TRBJ2-7; 8 bases match TRBD2. The CDR3 contains 15 residues. V trimming: 2 bases; J trimming: 3 bases; junction bases outside the gene matches: 6. Germline CDR1 and CDR2: MNHEY and SVGAGI.

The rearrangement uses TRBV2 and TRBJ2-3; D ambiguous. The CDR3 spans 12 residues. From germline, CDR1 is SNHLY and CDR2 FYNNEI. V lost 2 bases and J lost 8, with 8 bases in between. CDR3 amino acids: CASSELSGTQYF. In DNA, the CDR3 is TGTGCCAGCAGTGAATTGTCGGGTACGCAGTATTTT.

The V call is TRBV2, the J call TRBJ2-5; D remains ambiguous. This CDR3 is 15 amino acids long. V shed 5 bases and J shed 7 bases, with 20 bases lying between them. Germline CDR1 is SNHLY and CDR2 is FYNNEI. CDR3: CASSFIVKIRRTQYF. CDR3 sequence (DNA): TGTGCCAGCAGTTTTATAGTAAAGATTCGGCGGACCCAGTACTTC.

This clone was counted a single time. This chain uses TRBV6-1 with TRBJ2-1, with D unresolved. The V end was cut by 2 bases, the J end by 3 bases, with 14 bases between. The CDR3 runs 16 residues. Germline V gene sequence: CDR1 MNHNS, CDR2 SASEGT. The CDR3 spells CASSELMSNRYNEQFF. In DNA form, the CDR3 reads TGTGCCAGCAGTGAATTGATGAGCAACCGCTACAATGAGCAGTTCTTC.

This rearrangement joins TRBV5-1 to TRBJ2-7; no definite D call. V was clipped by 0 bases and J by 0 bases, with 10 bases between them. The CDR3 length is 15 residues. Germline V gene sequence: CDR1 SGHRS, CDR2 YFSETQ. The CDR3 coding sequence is TGCGCCAGCAGCTTGGTGTCCGTCAGCTCCTACGAGCAGTACTTC. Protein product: CASSLVSVSSYEQYF.

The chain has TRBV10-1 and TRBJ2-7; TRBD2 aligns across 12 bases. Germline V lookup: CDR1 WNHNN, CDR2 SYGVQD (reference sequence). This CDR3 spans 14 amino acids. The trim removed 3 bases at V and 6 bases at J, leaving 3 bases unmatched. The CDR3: CASSDGLAGTEQYF. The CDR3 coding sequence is TGCGCCAGCAGTGACGGACTAGCGGGAACCGAGCAGTACTTC.

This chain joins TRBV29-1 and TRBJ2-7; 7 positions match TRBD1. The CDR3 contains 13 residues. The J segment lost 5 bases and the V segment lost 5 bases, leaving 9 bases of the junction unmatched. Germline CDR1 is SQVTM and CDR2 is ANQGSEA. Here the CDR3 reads CSVHRGQGDEQYF. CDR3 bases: TGCAGCGTTCACCGGGGCCAGGGGGACGAGCAGTACTTC.

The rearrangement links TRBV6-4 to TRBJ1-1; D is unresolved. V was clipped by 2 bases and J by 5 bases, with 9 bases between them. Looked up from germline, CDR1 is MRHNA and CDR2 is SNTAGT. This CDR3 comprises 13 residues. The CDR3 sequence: CASSDRSGTEAFF. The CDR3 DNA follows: TGTGCCAGCAGTGACAGGTCGGGTACTGAAGCTTTCTTT.

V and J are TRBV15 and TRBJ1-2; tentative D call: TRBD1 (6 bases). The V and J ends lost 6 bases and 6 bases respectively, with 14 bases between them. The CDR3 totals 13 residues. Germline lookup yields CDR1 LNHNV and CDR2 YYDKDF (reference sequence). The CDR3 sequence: CATRLQGGDGYTF. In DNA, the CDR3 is TGTGCCACCAGGCTACAGGGAGGGGATGGCTACACCTTC.

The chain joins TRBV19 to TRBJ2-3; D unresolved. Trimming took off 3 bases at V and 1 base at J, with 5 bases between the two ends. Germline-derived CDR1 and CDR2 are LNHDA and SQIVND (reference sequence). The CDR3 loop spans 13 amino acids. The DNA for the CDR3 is TGTGCCAGTAGTATTAGTCGCACAGATACGCAGTATTTT. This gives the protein CASSISRTDTQYF.

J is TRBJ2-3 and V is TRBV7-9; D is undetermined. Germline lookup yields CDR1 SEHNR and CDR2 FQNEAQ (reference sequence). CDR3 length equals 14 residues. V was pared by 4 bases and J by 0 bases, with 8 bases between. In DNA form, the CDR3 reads TGTGCCAGCAGCTCGGAGCTTAGCACAGATACGCAGTATTTT. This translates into CASSSELSTDTQYF.

The CDR3 region is CASSSTPGNTEAFF. CDR3 bases: TGCGCCAGCAGCTCGACCCCAGGGAACACTGAAGCTTTCTTT. This chain joins TRBV5-1 and TRBJ1-1; D is uncertain. Germline CDR1 is SGHRS and CDR2 is YFSETQ. V lost 3 bases to trimming and J lost 1 base, with 10 bases between them. The CDR3 length is 14 residues.

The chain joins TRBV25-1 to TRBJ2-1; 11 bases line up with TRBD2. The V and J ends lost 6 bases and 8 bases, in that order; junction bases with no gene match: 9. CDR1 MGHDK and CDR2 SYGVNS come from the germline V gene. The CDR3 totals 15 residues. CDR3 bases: TGTGCCAGCAGGCGCACTAGCGGGAGAGGCGATGAGCAGTTCTTC. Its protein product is CASRRTSGRGDEQFF.

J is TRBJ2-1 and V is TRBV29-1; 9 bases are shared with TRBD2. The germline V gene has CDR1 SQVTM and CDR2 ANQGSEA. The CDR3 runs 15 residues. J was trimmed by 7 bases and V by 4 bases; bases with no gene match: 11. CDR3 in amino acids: CSVGGSSGSRNEQFF. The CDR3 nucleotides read TGCAGCGTTGGAGGGAGTAGCGGGAGTCGGAATGAGCAGTTCTTC.

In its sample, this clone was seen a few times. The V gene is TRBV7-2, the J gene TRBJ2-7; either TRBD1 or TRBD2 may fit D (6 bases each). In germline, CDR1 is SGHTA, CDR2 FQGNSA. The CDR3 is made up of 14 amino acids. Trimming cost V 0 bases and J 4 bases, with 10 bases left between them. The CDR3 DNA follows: TGTGCCAGCAGCTTAGCGGGGGGCGGGTACGAGCAGTACTTC. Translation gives CASSLAGGGYEQYF.

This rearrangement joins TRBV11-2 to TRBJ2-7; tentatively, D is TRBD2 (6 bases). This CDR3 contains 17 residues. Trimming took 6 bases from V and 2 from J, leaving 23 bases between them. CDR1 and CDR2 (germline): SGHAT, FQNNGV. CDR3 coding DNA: TGTGCCAGCAGTTACCAACCCGGGACTCCCTGGGCCTACGAGCAGTACTTC. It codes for CASSYQPGTPWAYEQYF.